This is a list of T cell receptor beta chains from one sample in a study of T cells in localized non-small cell lung cancer. Sequencing used immunoSEQ multiplex PCR; TCRdb keeps in-frame clones, though not all of them. The sample carries about 14,000 clones, about 85% recorded once. Specimen: peripheral blood, collected before any cancer treatment. All receptors derive from a female donor over 55 with stage I squamous cell lung carcinoma. CDR3s include the opening cysteine and the closing phenylalanine or tryptophan. The D gene is left open where the match is weak. The size entry is marked missing in some rows and otherwise reads once, few, many or a size class.

V	size	J	D	CDR3	DNA
TRBV7-2	NA	TRBJ1-2	NA	CASSLGQGIGYTF	TGTGCCAGCAGCTTAGGGCAGGGGATCGGCTACACCTTC
TRBV12-5	NA	TRBJ1-1	NA	CASGLGRTEAFF	TGTGCTAGTGGTTTGGGTAGGACTGAAGCTTTCTTT
TRBV10-1	NA	TRBJ2-2	NA	CASSPSPSGELFF	TGCGCCAGCAGTCCTAGTCCCTCCGGGGAGCTGTTTTTT
TRBV2	NA	TRBJ2-1	NA	CASSAGTSLEQFF	TGTGCCAGCAGCGCGGGGACCAGCTTGGAGCAGTTCTTC
TRBV29-1	NA	TRBJ1-2	NA	CSVESRQGSYGYTF	TGCAGCGTTGAAAGCCGGCAGGGGTCCTATGGCTACACCTTC
TRBV5-1	NA	TRBJ2-1	TRBD2	CASSLAGTSGHNEQFF	TGCGCCAGCAGCTTGGCCGGGACTAGCGGGCACAATGAGCAGTTCTTC
TRBV4-1	NA	TRBJ2-1	TRBD1	CASSPHGTAYNEQFF	TGCGCCAGCAGCCCCCACGGGACAGCGTACAATGAGCAGTTCTTC
TRBV10-2	NA	TRBJ1-4	NA	CASSEPIIRGDEKLFF	TGCGCCAGCAGTGAGCCGATTATAAGGGGGGACGAAAAACTGTTTTTT
TRBV7-2	few	TRBJ2-1	NA	CASSLDYRGAHNEQFF	TGTGCCAGCAGCTTAGACTACCGGGGCGCCCACAATGAGCAGTTCTTC
TRBV6-4	NA	TRBJ2-7	NA	CASSGPYEQYF	TGTGCCAGCAGTGGGCCCTACGAGCAGTACTTC
TRBV7-9	few	TRBJ2-7	NA	CASSPIVRWEQYF	TGTGCCAGCAGCCCGATAGTTCGCTGGGAGCAGTACTTC
TRBV28	NA	TRBJ2-1	NA	CASSFGLASGNEQFF	TGTGCCAGCAGTTTCGGATTAGCCAGCGGAAATGAGCAGTTCTTC
TRBV5-1	once	TRBJ2-2	TRBD2	CASSGLAGLNTGELFF	TGCGCCAGCAGCGGACTAGCGGGACTAAACACCGGGGAGCTGTTTTTT
TRBV7-9	NA	TRBJ2-1	NA	CASSSWTVSRDEQFF	TGTGCCAGCAGCTCCTGGACTGTTAGTCGGGATGAGCAGTTCTTC
TRBV12-2	NA	TRBJ2-7	NA	CASRLVEEDRGSYEQYF	TGTGCAAGTCGCTTAGTAGAGGAGGACAGGGGATCCTACGAGCAGTACTTC
TRBV2	once	TRBJ1-5	NA	CASRGDSGSRQHF	TGTGCCAGCAGGGGGGACTCAGGGTCGCGCCAGCATTTT
TRBV5-1	NA	TRBJ1-1	TRBD1	CASSLGPTGVNTEAFF	TGCGCCAGCAGCTTGGGTCCCACAGGGGTTAACACTGAAGCTTTCTTT
TRBV15	NA	TRBJ1-1	NA	CATSRDGRDEAFF	TGTGCCACCAGCAGAGATGGGAGGGATGAAGCTTTCTTT
TRBV5-1	NA	TRBJ2-2	NA	CASSSTGGIDTGELFF	TGCGCCAGCAGCTCAACAGGAGGGATCGACACCGGGGAGCTGTTTTTT
TRBV5-4	few	TRBJ1-2	NA	CASSLHNPRDGYTF	TGTGCCAGCAGCTTGCATAACCCTCGAGATGGCTACACCTTC
TRBV30	NA	TRBJ1-6	NA	CAWSAPSTGYGNSPLHF	TGTGCCTGGAGTGCCCCCAGTACAGGGTATGGTAATTCACCCCTCCACTTT
TRBV27	NA	TRBJ2-7	TRBD1	CASSLSWPTGTGSHEQYF	TGTGCCAGCAGTTTATCGTGGCCTACCGGGACAGGGAGCCACGAGCAGTACTTC
TRBV5-4	NA	TRBJ1-1	NA	CASIGLGEAFF	TGTGCCAGCATCGGACTCGGGGAAGCTTTCTTT
TRBV4-1	NA	TRBJ1-4	NA	CASSLSRTTRNEKLFF	TGCGCCAGCAGCCTCTCCCGGACTACGAGGAATGAAAAACTGTTTTTT
TRBV4-2	NA	TRBJ2-2	TRBD2	CASSQDKVGGGNTGELFF	TGTGCCAGCAGCCAAGACAAAGTGGGCGGGGGGAACACCGGGGAGCTGTTTTTT
TRBV30	NA	TRBJ1-1	NA	CAWGSGQVNTEAFF	TGTGCCTGGGGCTCCGGGCAGGTAAACACTGAAGCTTTCTTT
TRBV6-5	NA	TRBJ2-5	NA	CASTWRVGETQYF	TGTGCCAGCACCTGGAGGGTGGGAGAGACCCAGTACTTC
TRBV5-6	NA	TRBJ2-7	NA	CASSPPGYRGEQYF	TGTGCCAGCAGCCCCCCAGGCTATCGGGGCGAGCAGTACTTC
TRBV6-1	few	TRBJ1-2	NA	CASSSKGQLYGYTF	TGTGCCAGCAGCTCTAAAGGACAACTCTATGGCTACACCTTC
TRBV11-3	NA	TRBJ2-1	NA	CASSLDSVGVGREQFF	TGTGCCAGCAGCTTAGATTCGGTGGGAGTGGGACGTGAGCAGTTCTTC
TRBV7-2	NA	TRBJ1-3	NA	CASSLRTDYTGNTIYF	TGTGCCAGCAGCTTAAGGACAGACTATACTGGAAACACCATATATTTT
TRBV19	few	TRBJ1-1	NA	CASNQGNTEAFF	TGTGCCAGCAACCAGGGGAACACTGAAGCTTTCTTT
TRBV5-1	once	TRBJ2-3	NA	CASSLAEMDTQYF	TGCGCCAGCAGCTTGGCTGAGATGGATACGCAGTATTTT
TRBV19	NA	TRBJ1-1	NA	CASSLQTGNTEAFF	TGTGCCAGTAGTCTACAAACAGGGAACACTGAAGCTTTCTTT
TRBV12-5	NA	TRBJ2-2	NA	CASGLDFTGELFF	TGTGCTAGTGGTTTAGATTTCACCGGGGAGCTGTTTTTT
TRBV5-4	NA	TRBJ1-4	NA	CASSLGSFSTNEKLFF	TGTGCCAGCAGCTTAGGCTCCTTCTCAACTAATGAAAAACTGTTTTTT
TRBV6-1	NA	TRBJ2-5	NA	CASSETFALGGQETQYF	TGTGCCAGCAGTGAAACTTTCGCTCTGGGGGGCCAAGAGACCCAGTACTTC
TRBV11-3	NA	TRBJ2-7	NA	CASSLDRAAYEQYF	TGTGCCAGCAGCTTAGATCGGGCAGCCTACGAGCAGTACTTC
TRBV27	NA	TRBJ2-3	NA	CASTNFGLSTDTQYF	TGTGCCAGCACCAACTTCGGCCTCTCGACAGATACGCAGTATTTT
TRBV6-1	NA	TRBJ2-6	NA	CASQKSSGANVLTF	TGTGCCAGTCAGAAGAGCTCTGGGGCCAACGTCCTGACTTTC
TRBV9	NA	TRBJ2-7	TRBD2	CASSVEGGGYEQYF	TGTGCCAGCAGCGTAGAAGGCGGGGGCTACGAGCAGTACTTC
TRBV7-9	once	TRBJ2-4	NA	CASSPRTRRGEIAKNIQYF	TGTGCCAGCAGCCCCCGGACACGGAGAGGGGAGATAGCCAAAAACATTCAGTACTTC
TRBV6-5	NA	TRBJ1-2	NA	CASTGVQGGYGYTF	TGTGCCAGCACCGGAGTTCAAGGAGGCTATGGCTACACCTTC
TRBV27	NA	TRBJ2-7	TRBD1	CASTLRPGQSYEQYF	TGTGCCAGCACCCTCCGTCCGGGACAGTCCTACGAGCAGTACTTC
TRBV6-4	NA	TRBJ2-5	NA	CASRPTVWGPQETQYF	TGTGCCAGCAGACCTACCGTATGGGGGCCCCAAGAGACCCAGTACTTC
TRBV10-1	NA	TRBJ2-7	NA	CASSDGRMGSYEQYF	TGCGCCAGCAGTGATGGCAGGATGGGGTCCTACGAGCAGTACTTC
TRBV19	NA	TRBJ2-7	TRBD1	CASSTGTGSYEQYF	TGTGCCAGTAGTACCGGGACAGGCTCCTACGAGCAGTACTTC
TRBV4-3	NA	TRBJ2-6	NA	CASSQDRGTSYSGANVLTF	TGCGCCAGCAGCCAAGATAGGGGGACATCTTACTCTGGGGCCAACGTCCTGACTTTC
TRBV30	NA	TRBJ1-5	TRBD1	CAWGVQGAYNQPQHF	TGTGCCTGGGGAGTACAGGGGGCGTACAATCAGCCCCAGCATTTT
TRBV5-1	NA	TRBJ2-7	NA	CASSSQGGGNEQYF	TGCGCCAGCAGCTCGCAGGGGGGGGGCAACGAGCAGTACTTC
TRBV27	once	TRBJ2-3	NA	CARSQQLAPIQGSTTDTQYF	TGTGCCAGAAGCCAGCAGTTGGCCCCGATCCAGGGATCTACCACAGATACGCAGTATTTT